These 10 T cell receptor beta chains were all obtained from the same sample, sequenced in a study of T-cell reconstitution after alpha-beta-depleted transplantation in children (dated by TCRdb to 2015 to 2016). Library preparation was by PCR. TCRdb records Illumina HiSeq 2500 as the sequencer. To normalize quantification of the TCRbeta repertoire, the TCR libraries were built with molecular barcoding that relied on unique molecular identifiers. TCRdb reprocessing: public reads trimmed at Q25 with fastp, clones called with MiXCR, in-frame beta chains kept. Every CDR3 protein is listed once, alongside the most common genes and DNA of its rows. This sample comprises 500,000 or so distinct CDR3 sequences, 30% to 35% of them detected only once. The ten biggest clones cover 2% to 3% of the sample. Material: PBMCs from the stem cell graft donor, obtained from the stem cell graft. The receptors here all came from a human donor who donated a stem cell graft to a child with aplastic anemia.

This clonotype was counted between two and nine times. This rearrangement joins TRBV28 to TRBJ2-2; TRBD2 agrees at 7 bases. Per germline, CDR1 MDHEN and CDR2 SYDVKM. Losses at the gene ends were 3 bases for V and 2 bases for J; bases not matched to a gene: 6. This CDR3 region has 16 residues. The CDR3 DNA is TGTGCCAGCAGTTTGGGACTATCCCTAAACACCGGGGAGCTGTTTTTT. Translation gives CASSLGLSLNTGELFF.

J is TRBJ2-7 and V is TRBV24-1; weak D call: TRBD1 (5 bases). Between the trimmed V and J ends, which lost 3 bases and 0 bases, there was a span of 14 bases. CDR1 and CDR2 from the germline V gene are KGHDR and SFDVKD. The CDR3 extends over 16 amino acids. Here the CDR3 DNA reads TGTGCCACCAGTGATGCCGGCACAGGTAACTCCTACGAGCAGTACTTC. It is translated as CATSDAGTGNSYEQYF.

The chain uses TRBV20-1 and TRBJ2-1; 9 nucleotides line up with TRBD2. Germline V gene lookup returns CDR1 DFQATT and CDR2 SNEGSKA (reference sequence). V dropped 0 bases and J dropped 9; count of bases not matched to a gene: 9. This CDR3 contains 15 residues. CDR3 DNA sequence: TGCAGTGCTAGAGACGTCGCGGGAGGGCCCTCTGAGCAGTTCTTC. Translated, it gives CSARDVAGGPSEQFF.

This clonotype was seen ten or more times. The rearrangement joins TRBV12-3 or TRBV12-4 to TRBJ2-3; 7 bases are a match to TRBD2. The CDR3 is 14 residues long. With V trimmed by 4 bases and J by 4 bases, 5 bases remained unmatched. The CDR3 DNA sequence: TGTGCCAGCAGTTCCGGCGGGAGATCAGATACGCAGTATTTT. This encodes CASSSGGRSDTQYF.

The V and J genes are TRBV20-1 and TRBJ2-5, with a tentative D call TRBD1 (6 bases). The CDR3 length is 14 residues. V lost 6 bases, J lost 5 bases, and 19 bases lay in between. Germline values: CDR1 DFQATT, CDR2 SNEGSKA (reference sequence). CDR3 sequence (DNA): TGCAGTGCCCGTGCTGGTGGGGGCAGGGAGACCCAGTACTTC. It encodes CSARAGGGRETQYF.

The V and J genes are TRBV15 and TRBJ2-5, with 9 bases lining up with TRBD1. The junction had 5 bases not matched to a gene; V was cut back by 0 bases and J by 6 bases. Germline V CDR1 and CDR2: LNHNV, YYDKDF (reference sequence). This CDR3 contains 15 residues. The CDR3 here is CATSRDLGQGKTQYF. CDR3 bases: TGTGCCACCAGCAGAGACCTGGGACAGGGCAAGACCCAGTACTTC.

The V gene is TRBV20-1, the J gene TRBJ1-2; 7 nucleotides match TRBD1. This CDR3 has 16 residues. The germline gives CDR1 DFQATT, CDR2 SNEGSKA (reference sequence). After removal of 3 bases from V and 5 bases from J, the junction contained 15 bases not matched to a gene. CDR3 nucleotides: TGCAGTGCTAGTGAACCGGGACAGAGGGCCGGGTATGGCTACACCTTC. Translating gives CSASEPGQRAGYGYTF.

This chain links TRBV4-3 with TRBJ2-2; D ambiguous. The CDR3 length is 18 residues. V was clipped by 0 bases and J by 5 bases, with 19 bases between them. Germline CDR1 and CDR2: LGHNA and YSLEER. The chain's CDR3 is CASSQERLRRTVTGELFF. DNA for the CDR3: TGCGCCAGCAGCCAAGAGAGGCTTCGCCGAACGGTGACCGGGGAGCTGTTTTTT.

This chain connects TRBV24-1 to TRBJ1-5, with D uncertain. This CDR3 has 13 amino acids. Per germline, CDR1 KGHDR and CDR2 SFDVKD. Trimming pared 6 bases from V and 5 bases from J, leaving 10 bases between. The CDR3 DNA is TGTGCCACCAGTCTGGGGAGGGATCAGCCCCAGCATTTT. The encoded protein is CATSLGRDQPQHF.

V usage is TRBV6-2 or TRBV6-3 and J usage is TRBJ2-1, with 7 bases aligning to TRBD2. The CDR3 sequence is 18 residues long. J lost 0 bases, V lost 0 bases, and 8 bases had no gene match. Germline CDR1 MNHEY, CDR2 SVGEGT. DNA for the CDR3: TGTGCCAGCAGTTACTCGAATTTTGGCGGGGGCTCCTACAATGAGCAGTTCTTC. This codes for CASSYSNFGGGSYNEQFF.